The 21 T cell receptor beta chains below all came from one sample that was sequenced in a study of blood T cell repertoires in COVID-19. Using immunoSEQ multiplex PCR, the repertoire was profiled, and TCRdb retains in-frame clones only, with some absent. The sample contains 180,000 or so clones, around 86% of which appear only once. Sequencing input: peripheral blood. These receptors were obtained from a man aged 55 to 70 with acute or convalescent COVID-19.

The V gene is TRBV18, the J gene TRBJ1-1, with a tentative D call TRBD1 (5 bases). Germline CDR1 is KGHSH and CDR2 is LQKENI. The CDR3 runs to 14 residues. V was pared by 4 bases and J by 7 bases, with 16 bases between. The DNA of the CDR3 is TGTGCCAGCTCACTCGGACAAGGGATAGGTGAAGCTTTCTTT. Encoded protein: CASSLGQGIGEAFF.

The chain uses TRBV2 and TRBJ2-3, with D possibly TRBD2 on 6 matching bases. The germline V and J ends were trimmed by 4 bases and 0 bases, with 11 bases remaining between them. Germline CDR1 SNHLY, CDR2 FYNNEI. The CDR3 loop spans 15 amino acids. Here the CDR3 reads CASSVEGTSTDTQYF. CDR3 nucleotide sequence: TGTGCCAGCAGTGTTGAGGGGACTAGCACAGATACGCAGTATTTT.

This rearrangement joins TRBV19 to TRBJ1-1, with D uncertain. This CDR3 has 12 residues. V shed 6 bases and J shed 0 bases, with 5 bases lying between them. Germline V gives CDR1 LNHDA, CDR2 SQIVND (reference sequence). DNA for the CDR3: TGTGCCAGTAGACACATGAACACTGAAGCTTTCTTT. It encodes CASRHMNTEAFF.

The rearrangement joins TRBV28 to TRBJ1-2; 7 positions agree with TRBD1. Germline-derived CDR1 and CDR2 are MDHEN and SYDVKM. V dropped 5 bases and J dropped 8; count of bases not matched to a gene: 14. The CDR3 has 15 amino acids. The CDR3 spells CASSPTGTVVRGYTF. CDR3 coding DNA: TGTGCCAGCAGTCCAACCGGGACAGTAGTGAGGGGCTACACCTTC.

The chain uses TRBV10-3 and TRBJ1-2, with unresolved D. V gave up 4 bases and J gave up 4 bases, with 16 bases separating them. Germline CDR1 ENHRY, CDR2 SYGVKD. There are 15 residues in the CDR3. CDR3: CAISGGDARAYGYTF. The CDR3 region has the DNA TGTGCCATCAGTGGGGGAGACGCCAGAGCCTATGGCTACACCTTC.

The CDR3 DNA reads as TGTGCCAGAAACCGACAGGGGTGGTACGAGCAGTACTTC. Translation gives CARNRQGWYEQYF. The gene calls are TRBV19 and TRBJ2-7, with 8 bases identical to TRBD1. The J segment lost 4 bases and the V segment lost 9 bases, leaving 8 bases of the junction unmatched. The CDR3 is 13 residues long. Germline values: CDR1 LNHDA, CDR2 SQIVND (reference sequence).

The V and J genes are TRBV5-5 and TRBJ1-5; TRBD1 agrees at 7 bases. The J segment lost 7 bases and the V segment lost 4 bases, leaving 8 bases of the junction unmatched. The CDR3 is 14 residues long. Germline V gene lookup returns CDR1 SGHKS and CDR2 YYEKEE (reference sequence). CDR3 loop: CASSTGTAGQPQHF. CDR3 DNA: TGTGCCAGCAGCACTGGGACAGCGGGCCAGCCCCAGCATTTT.

The V gene is TRBV5-1, the J gene TRBJ2-5; 13 nucleotides match TRBD2. Germline-derived CDR1 and CDR2 are SGHRS and YFSETQ. V lost 4 bases, J lost 5 bases, and 14 bases stayed unmatched. This CDR3 has 18 residues. The CDR3 protein is CASSPTLLAGGPWETQYF. CDR3 sequence (DNA): TGCGCCAGCAGCCCGACTTTACTAGCGGGAGGGCCTTGGGAGACCCAGTACTTC.

The chain carries TRBV2 and TRBJ1-3; maybe TRBD1 (6 bases). The CDR3 runs to 16 residues. Germline V gives CDR1 SNHLY, CDR2 FYNNEI. V lost 8 bases to trimming and J lost 1 base, with 18 bases between them. The CDR3 loop reads CASGDLGARSGNTIYF. The CDR3 DNA follows: TGTGCCAGCGGCGATCTGGGGGCTCGATCTGGAAACACCATATATTTT.

The chain is built from TRBV28 and TRBJ2-1, with a weak D call TRBD2 (6 bases). V dropped 1 base and J dropped 9 bases, with 7 bases sitting between them. This CDR3 contains 12 residues. Germline assignment: CDR1 MDHEN and CDR2 SYDVKM. This CDR3 is CASSLFSGEQFF. CDR3 DNA: TGTGCCAGCAGTTTATTTAGCGGTGAGCAGTTCTTC.

The rearrangement joins TRBV3-1 (or the pseudogene TRBV3-2) to TRBJ1-4; D perhaps matches TRBD1 (6 bases). The CDR3 has 16 amino acids. V lost 4 bases and J lost 6, with 18 bases in between. The germline V gene has CDR1 LGHDT and CDR2 YNNKEL (reference sequence). CDR3 in DNA: TGTGCCAGCAGCCTCCTCGGGGGGGCGCGGGATGAAAAACTGTTTTTT. Protein sequence: CASSLLGGARDEKLFF.

This rearrangement joins TRBV18 to TRBJ2-1; TRBD2 matches at 9 bases. CDR1 and CDR2 (germline): KGHSH, LQKENI. J was trimmed by 7 bases and V by 0 bases; bases with no gene match: 7. The CDR3 totals 16 residues. The DNA for the CDR3 is TGTGCCAGCTCACCACCGGGGATGGCGGGAGGGAATGAGCAGTTCTTC. Translation: CASSPPGMAGGNEQFF. Full variable domain (rest looked up from reference TRBV18 and TRBJ2-1): NAGVMQNPRHLVRRRGQEARLRCSPMKGHSHVYWYRQLPEEGLKFMVYLQKENIIDESGMPKERFSAEFPKEGPSILRIQQVVRGDSAAYFCASSPPGMAGGNEQFFGPGTRLTVL.

This rearrangement joins TRBV4-1 to TRBJ2-5; D is perhaps TRBD2 (6 bases). The ends were cut back, 9 bases at V and 9 bases at J, with 11 bases in the middle. The CDR3 extends over 10 amino acids. Germline CDR1 and CDR2: MGHRA and YSYEKL. The CDR3 coding sequence is TGCGCCAGAATCCCGGGGGCCCAGTACTTC. This encodes CARIPGAQYF.

Details on this clone: The same CDR3 is also encoded by other DNA sequences in this sample. This rearrangement joins TRBV3-1 (or the pseudogene TRBV3-2) to TRBJ2-7, with 8 nucleotides matching TRBD1. The germline V gene has CDR1 LGHDT and CDR2 YNNKEL (reference sequence). There are 13 residues in the CDR3. Germline trimming cut 4 bases from V and 2 bases from J; bases unmatched to any gene: 1. The CDR3 coding sequence is TGTGCCAGCAGCCGGGACAGGCCCTACGAGCAGTACTTC. Encoded protein: CASSRDRPYEQYF.

Many counts were recorded for this clone. The chain links TRBV27 to TRBJ2-3, with TRBD1 matching 8 bases. Germline assignment: CDR1 MNHEY and CDR2 SMNVEV (reference sequence). V lost 8 bases, J lost 0 bases, and 4 bases stayed unmatched. This CDR3 contains 14 residues. The CDR3 nucleotides are TGTGCCAGCGCCGACAGGGGTAGCACAGATACGCAGTATTTT. Protein sequence: CASADRGSTDTQYF.

The CDR3 loop reads CASSDPGGGNTIYF. The CDR3 bases are TGTGCCAGCAGTGACCCCGGCGGTGGAAACACCATATATTTT. The chain has TRBV6-1 and TRBJ1-3; D unclear. Germline values: CDR1 MNHNS, CDR2 SASEGT. The CDR3 covers 14 residues. V was clipped by 3 bases and J by 3 bases, with 9 bases between them.

The gene calls are TRBV5-1 and TRBJ2-2, with D maybe TRBD1 (6 bases). V was clipped by 9 bases and J by 5 bases, with 17 bases between them. Germline loops: CDR1 SGHRS, CDR2 YFSETQ. This CDR3 has 14 residues. The CDR3 reads CATARDTDTGELFF. The CDR3 DNA is TGCGCCACCGCAAGGGACACGGATACCGGGGAGCTGTTTTTT.

The V gene is TRBV11-2, the J gene TRBJ1-1; TRBD1 aligns across 12 bases. The trim removed 5 bases at V and 4 bases at J, leaving 14 bases unmatched. CDR1 and CDR2 (germline): SGHAT, FQNNGV. There are 18 residues in the CDR3. The CDR3 reads CASSLRDRGRGMGTEAFF. CDR3 nucleotides: TGTGCCAGCAGCCTCCGGGACAGGGGGCGCGGCATGGGCACTGAAGCTTTCTTT.

This chain connects TRBV3-1 (or the pseudogene TRBV3-2) to TRBJ1-5; D gene uncertain. The germline gives CDR1 LGHDT, CDR2 YNNKEL (reference sequence). The CDR3 sequence is 13 residues long. The V end lost 2 bases, the J end lost 9 bases, and 11 bases lay between the germline ends. In nucleotides, the CDR3 is TGTGCCAGCAGCCAAACGGAGGGAGGGCCCCAGCATTTT. Encoded protein: CASSQTEGGPQHF.

V gene TRBV7-9 combines with J gene TRBJ1-2; D possibly corresponds to TRBD1 (6 bases). Germline V gives CDR1 SEHNR, CDR2 FQNEAQ (reference sequence). This CDR3 region has 14 residues. Between the trimmed V and J ends, which lost 5 bases and 1 base, there was a span of 11 bases. This CDR3 is CASSKGQLNYGYTF. As DNA, the CDR3 is TGTGCCAGCAGCAAAGGACAGCTTAACTATGGCTACACCTTC.

This clone was picked up a small number of times. The V gene is TRBV4-2, the J gene TRBJ2-1; 12 bases are a match to TRBD2. The CDR3 runs to 16 residues. Germline-derived CDR1 and CDR2 are LGHNA and YNFKEQ. The trim removed 1 base at V and 5 bases at J, leaving 3 bases unmatched. CDR3 sequence (DNA): TGTGCCAGCAGCCAAGGTCCTAGCGGGGGGGACAATGAGCAGTTCTTC. Protein: CASSQGPSGGDNEQFF.